These 22 T cell receptor beta chains share one sample of origin, sequenced in a study of cytomegalovirus exposure and HLA in healthy donors. A multiplex PCR was run with 60 Vbeta primers and 13 Jbeta primers. Clones were sequenced by immunoSEQ multiplex PCR, and TCRdb holds only the in-frame ones, with some missing. The top ten hold around 0.25% of the sample, which has 150,000 to 200,000 clones, roughly 84% seen once. The sequenced sample was PBMCs. The receptors originated from a girl in the first two years of life in good health and CMV-seronegative.

The V call is TRBV7-9, the J call TRBJ1-2; a weak D match, TRBD1 (5 bases). Germline CDR1 is SEHNR and CDR2 is FQNEAQ (reference sequence). The CDR3 totals 16 residues. The ends were cut back, 5 bases at V and 4 bases at J, with 20 bases in the middle. CDR3 protein: CASSTRAGYERYGYTF. The CDR3, as DNA: TGTGCCAGCAGCACAAGGGCAGGGTACGAGCGCTATGGCTACACCTTC. The variable domain in full, completed from reference TRBV7-9 and TRBJ1-2, reads DTGVSQNPRHKITKRGQNVTFRCDPISEHNRLYWYRQTLGQGPEFLTYFQNEAQLEKSRLLSDRFSAERPKGSFSTLEIQRTEQGDSAMYLCASSTRAGYERYGYTFGSGTRLTVV.

The V and J genes are TRBV7-9 and TRBJ1-1; 7 nucleotides agree with TRBD1. Germline assignment: CDR1 SEHNR and CDR2 FQNEAQ (reference sequence). There are 15 residues in the CDR3. Trimming took 4 bases from V and 3 from J; bases not matched to a gene: 8. CDR3 bases: TGTGCCAGCAGCTCGTGGGACAGTCAATACACTGAAGCTTTCTTT. It specifies CASSSWDSQYTEAFF.

The genes are TRBV18 and TRBJ1-2; TRBD1 is a possible D gene (5 bases). Trimming removed 0 bases at V and 2 bases at J, with 10 bases between. The V gene's germline CDR1 is KGHSH and CDR2 LQKENI. The CDR3 extends over 15 amino acids. CDR3 DNA sequence: TGTGCCAGCTCACCACCGATAGCAGGGAACTATGGCTACACCTTC. Translated, it gives CASSPPIAGNYGYTF.

This chain connects TRBV7-8 to TRBJ2-7; 10 bases align to TRBD1. Trimming took 2 bases from V and 3 from J; bases not matched to a gene: 4. The germline V gene encodes CDR1 SGHVS and CDR2 FQNEAQ. This CDR3 is built from 15 residues. CDR3 residues: CASSLRQGASYEQYF. The CDR3 nucleotides are TGTGCCAGCAGCTTACGACAGGGGGCTAGCTACGAGCAGTACTTC.

As concerns this clone: A read error may account for a junction end that differs from germline. The chain recombines TRBV29-1 with TRBJ2-1, with D hard to call. Germline CDR1 reads SQVTM; CDR2 reads ANQGSEA. This CDR3 region has 11 residues. The CDR3 reads CSVGSDNKQFF. CDR3 sequence (DNA): TGCAGCGTTGGGTCAGACAATAAGCAGTTCTTC.

V gene TRBV7-2 combines with J gene TRBJ1-4; D remains ambiguous. CDR3 length: 11 amino acids. The ends were cut back, 5 bases at V and 7 bases at J, with 5 bases in the middle. Germline values: CDR1 SGHTA, CDR2 FQGNSA. In DNA form, the CDR3 reads TGTGCCAGCAGCCCGGGTGAAAAACTGTTTTTT. This gives the protein CASSPGEKLFF.

As for this clone: This sample also contains other DNA sequences that code for the same CDR3. This sequence joins TRBV5-1 and TRBJ2-5, with TRBD2 matching 8 bases. Germline CDR1 and CDR2: SGHRS and YFSETQ. Trimming cost V 0 bases and J 2 bases; bases outside gene matches: 6. This CDR3 spans 16 amino acids. The CDR3 nucleotides read TGCGCCAGCAGCTTGGTATCCAGCGGGGGACAAGAGACCCAGTACTTC. Encoded protein: CASSLVSSGGQETQYF.

The chain recombines TRBV5-1 with TRBJ1-4, with 8 bases lining up with TRBD1. Germline-derived CDR1 and CDR2 are SGHRS and YFSETQ. Trimming at V came to 0 bases and at J to 8 bases, leaving 6 bases not matched to a gene. The CDR3 contains 15 residues. Written as DNA, the CDR3 is TGCGCCAGCAGCTTGGGACAGGGGTCTGGGGAAAAACTGTTTTTT. Its protein product is CASSLGQGSGEKLFF. The full variable domain, with the rest looked up from reference TRBV5-1 and TRBJ1-4, is KAGVTQTPRYLIKTRGQQVTLSCSPISGHRSVSWYQQTPGQGLQFLFEYFSETQRNKGNFPGRFSGRQFSNSRSEMNVSTLELGDSALYLCASSLGQGSGEKLFFGSGTQLSVL.

The gene calls are TRBV15 and TRBJ1-3; D not certain. Trimming took 0 bases from V and 1 from J, leaving 7 bases between them. The V gene's germline CDR1 is LNHNV and CDR2 YYDKDF (reference sequence). This CDR3 has 15 residues. The CDR3 nucleotides are TGTGCCACCAGCAGAGATGCGGGGTCTGGAAACACCATATATTTT. This sequence encodes CATSRDAGSGNTIYF.

The genes are TRBV5-4 and TRBJ2-2; D is uncertain. V lost 3 bases and J lost 3, with 6 bases in between. Per germline, CDR1 SGHNT and CDR2 YYREEE (reference sequence). CDR3 length equals 13 residues. The CDR3 bases are TGTGCCAGCAGCTCCTCTTACACCGGGGAGCTGTTTTTT. This sequence encodes CASSSSYTGELFF.

V gene TRBV30 combines with J gene TRBJ2-5; tentative D call: TRBD1 (5 bases). V lost 4 bases to trimming and J lost 5 bases, with 20 bases between them. This CDR3 has 15 residues. Germline CDR1 and CDR2: GTSNPN and SVGIG (reference sequence). DNA for the CDR3: TGTGCCTGGAAATTAGGACATCTCAAATGGGAGACCCAGTACTTC. Residues: CAWKLGHLKWETQYF.

The gene calls are TRBV5-1 and TRBJ2-7, with TRBD1 identical over 9 bases. This CDR3 has 15 amino acids. Germline CDR1 reads SGHRS; CDR2 reads YFSETQ. The junction had 8 bases not matched to a gene; V was cut back by 4 bases and J by 3 bases. The CDR3 loop is CASSAGQGRVYEQYF. The CDR3 DNA follows: TGCGCCAGCAGCGCGGGACAGGGTAGGGTCTACGAGCAGTACTTC. The full variable domain, rest sourced from reference TRBV5-1 and TRBJ2-7, is KAGVTQTPRYLIKTRGQQVTLSCSPISGHRSVSWYQQTPGQGLQFLFEYFSETQRNKGNFPGRFSGRQFSNSRSEMNVSTLELGDSALYLCASSAGQGRVYEQYFGPGTRLTVT.

V and J are TRBV15 and TRBJ1-3; possible D gene TRBD1, 5 bases. The CDR3 loop spans 16 amino acids. Trimming pared 3 bases from V and 2 bases from J, leaving 14 bases between. Germline-derived CDR1 and CDR2 are LNHNV and YYDKDF (reference sequence). The CDR3 bases are TGTGCCACCAGCAGTAAACAGGACCCTACTGGAAACACCATATATTTT. Its protein is CATSSKQDPTGNTIYF.

The J gene is TRBJ2-5, the V gene TRBV9, with TRBD2 as a possible D gene (6 bases). The CDR3 extends over 14 amino acids. Germline CDR1 and CDR2: SGDLS and YYNGEE. Trimming shortened V by 5 bases and J by 2 bases, and 13 bases separated the two germline ends. CDR3 sequence reads: CASSVGRGQETQYF. DNA for the CDR3: TGTGCCAGCAGTGTGGGGCGGGGACAAGAGACCCAGTACTTC. The whole variable domain, remainder taken from reference TRBV9 and TRBJ2-5, is DSGVTQTPKHLITATGQRVTLRCSPRSGDLSVYWYQQSLDQGLQFLIQYYNGEERAKGNILERFSAQQFPDLHSELNLSSLELGDSALYFCASSVGRGQETQYFGPGTRLLVL.

V gene TRBV6-5 combines with J gene TRBJ2-5, with 8 nucleotides matching TRBD1. The CDR3 sequence is 15 residues long. Germline assignment: CDR1 MNHEY and CDR2 SVGAGI. The V and J ends lost 2 bases and 4 bases, in that order; junction bases with no gene match: 6. For the CDR3, the DNA is TGTGCCAGCAGTTACCGGACAGGGCCGGGAGAGACCCAGTACTTC. The encoded protein is CASSYRTGPGETQYF.

This sequence joins TRBV4-1 and TRBJ2-5, with unresolved D. V dropped 0 bases and J dropped 3 bases, with 8 bases sitting between them. The CDR3 has 14 amino acids. Germline values: CDR1 MGHRA, CDR2 YSYEKL. Written as DNA, the CDR3 is TGCGCCAGCAGCCAAGATTACGCTAAAGAGACCCAGTACTTC. Residues: CASSQDYAKETQYF.

The chain recombines TRBV9 with TRBJ2-1; the D gene is possibly TRBD2 (6 bases). Germline V CDR1 and CDR2: SGDLS, YYNGEE. The ends were cut back, 1 base at V and 6 bases at J, with 14 bases in the middle. The CDR3 spans 15 residues. CDR3: CASSVHRDFGNEQFF. The CDR3 region has the DNA TGTGCCAGCAGCGTACATCGGGACTTTGGCAATGAGCAGTTCTTC.

The chain links TRBV11-2 to TRBJ2-4; D remains ambiguous. The CDR3 spans 16 residues. Trimming cost V 2 bases and J 3 bases, with 14 bases left between them. The germline V gene has CDR1 SGHAT and CDR2 FQNNGV. The CDR3 reads CASSLWYSSGKNIQYF. CDR3 sequence (DNA): TGTGCCAGCAGCTTATGGTACTCTTCAGGCAAAAACATTCAGTACTTC.

This sequence joins TRBV14 and TRBJ1-2; 7 bases are shared with TRBD1. CDR3 length equals 14 residues. V gave up 1 base and J gave up 5 bases; unmatched junction bases: 4. Germline CDR1 and CDR2: SGHDN and FVKESK. The CDR3 protein is CASSQARQGYGYTF. CDR3 nucleotide sequence: TGTGCCAGCAGCCAAGCCCGACAGGGTTATGGCTACACCTTC.

The chain recombines TRBV4-2 with TRBJ2-3; 12 bases line up with TRBD2. V lost 5 bases, J lost 6 bases, and 6 bases stayed unmatched. CDR3 length: 15 residues. CDR1 and CDR2 from the germline V gene are LGHNA and YNFKEQ. The CDR3 protein is CASSALAGGADTQYF. CDR3 nucleotides: TGTGCCAGCAGCGCACTAGCGGGGGGAGCGGATACGCAGTATTTT.

The chain couples TRBV19 to TRBJ2-6, with D unresolved. Germline assignment: CDR1 LNHDA and CDR2 SQIVND (reference sequence). Trimming pared 0 bases from V and 0 bases from J, leaving 3 bases between. This CDR3 region has 15 residues. The CDR3 coding sequence is TGTGCCAGTAGTATAGACAGCTCTGGGGCCAACGTCCTGACTTTC. This codes for CASSIDSSGANVLTF.

This chain uses TRBV7-9 with TRBJ2-1, with 8 positions matching TRBD1. J gave up 4 bases and V 5 bases, and 7 bases lay outside the gene matches. CDR1 is SEHNR, CDR2 FQNEAQ, per germline (reference sequence). The CDR3 runs 15 residues. The CDR3 protein is CASSPGTGDYNEQFF. The CDR3 DNA reads TGTGCCAGCAGCCCCGGGACAGGAGATTACAATGAGCAGTTCTTC.